This T cell receptor (beta chain) was retrieved from a study of shared clonotypes between healthy human individuals. Trimming took off 1 base at V and 2 bases at J, with 8 bases between the two ends. CDR1 SGHDT and CDR2 YYEEEE come from the germline V gene. The CDR3 contains 14 residues. Donors had no recently reported acute infections or vaccinations and were HIV-negative. Over several immunoSEQ plates, each subset's genomic DNA was distributed in even portions. Original processing methods: In the immunoSEQ data, sequences were junction-only and lacked quality scores, so filtering differed. Method: immunoSEQ multiplex PCR; TCRdb's copy keeps in-frame clones and lacks some. D and trimming come from the DNA, and the V and J calls and clone size come from that table. The sample holds about 1 million clones, roughly 80% seen once.

Sequenced input: memory CD4+ T cells sorted from blood. The sample's subset: CD45RA-negative fraction. This sequence joins TRBV5-6 and TRBJ2-3, with unresolved D. The clonotype was recovered from a man aged 18 to 29 in good health. The CDR3 region is CASSLPKVTDTQYF. The CDR3 nucleotides are TGTGCCAGCAGCTTGCCGAAGGTCACAGATACGCAGTATTTT.